These 22 T cell receptor beta chains were all obtained from the same sample, sequenced in a study of blood T cell repertoires in COVID-19. Some clones are missing from TCRdb's copy, which holds only in-frame ones; the method was immunoSEQ multiplex PCR. This table holds under 200,000 clones, roughly 87% found once. The sample consisted of PBMCs or T cells enriched from blood (not recorded which). The origin of the receptors is a man over 45 who had recovered from COVID-19.

V is TRBV29-1 and J is TRBJ2-5; D remains unclear. V gave up 6 bases and J gave up 1 base, with 15 bases separating them. The CDR3 is 14 amino acids. Per the germline V gene, CDR1 is SQVTM and CDR2 is ANQGSEA. The DNA of the CDR3 is TGCAGCGTCCCCCTGGCAGGCCTCCAAGAGACCCAGTACTTC. It codes for CSVPLAGLQETQYF.

V gene TRBV27 combines with J gene TRBJ2-3, with 13 nucleotides matching TRBD2. The germline V gene encodes CDR1 MNHEY and CDR2 SMNVEV (reference sequence). The CDR3 has 18 amino acids. The trim removed 5 bases at V and 8 bases at J, leaving 16 bases unmatched. The CDR3 DNA sequence: TGTGCCAGCAGTCCCCGGACTAGCGGGAGAATCGGTGTGGGTACGCAGTATTTT. Translating it yields CASSPRTSGRIGVGTQYF.

This chain joins TRBV15 and TRBJ1-5; TRBD1 aligns across 9 bases. The CDR3 loop spans 15 amino acids. CDR1 and CDR2 from the germline V gene are LNHNV and YYDKDF (reference sequence). V lost 1 base and J lost 5; bases outside the gene matches: 3. The CDR3 region has the DNA TGTGCCACCAGCAGAGGGGACAGGGAAGATCAGCCCCAGCATTTT. Translation gives CATSRGDREDQPQHF.

V and J are TRBV11-2 and TRBJ2-2; D is possibly TRBD1 (6 bases). V was trimmed by 6 bases and J by 4 bases, leaving 18 bases between them. CDR3 length: 16 amino acids. Germline assignment: CDR1 SGHAT and CDR2 FQNNGV. CDR3 amino acids: CASRPLAQGRTGELFF. Written as DNA, the CDR3 is TGTGCCAGCAGGCCGTTAGCACAGGGACGCACCGGGGAGCTGTTTTTT.

The chain carries TRBV5-4 and TRBJ2-7; a possible D gene is TRBD2 (5 bases). CDR1 is SGHNT, CDR2 YYREEE, per germline (reference sequence). The CDR3 loop spans 15 amino acids. V was shortened by 4 bases and J by 7 bases, with 21 bases between the two germline ends. In DNA form, the CDR3 reads TGTGCCAGCAGCCCCTACGGACTGCCCCCGGGGGAGCAGTACTTC. Protein: CASSPYGLPPGEQYF.

This clone was seen only a few times. The rearrangement links TRBV24-1 to TRBJ2-3; possibly TRBD2 for D (6 bases). V was clipped by 11 bases and J by 0 bases, with 26 bases between them. The CDR3 contains 18 residues. Germline loops: CDR1 KGHDR, CDR2 SFDVKD. The CDR3: CASEWGRYTKWSTDTQYF. As DNA, the CDR3 is TGTGCCAGCGAATGGGGGAGGTATACAAAGTGGAGCACAGATACGCAGTATTTT.

The chain uses TRBV4-2 and TRBJ2-7; 9 bases agree with TRBD1. V lost 3 bases to trimming and J lost 0 bases; unmatched junction nucleotides: 12. Per the germline V gene, CDR1 is LGHNA and CDR2 is YNFKEQ. The CDR3 spans 18 residues. Here the CDR3 DNA reads TGTGCCAGCAGCCATAGGGACAGGGATTCGTCCTCCTCCTACGAGCAGTACTTC. It is translated as CASSHRDRDSSSSYEQYF.

The rearrangement uses TRBV5-8 and TRBJ2-2; D is possibly TRBD1 (6 bases). The CDR3 has 18 amino acids. Germline loops: CDR1 SGHTS, CDR2 YDEGEE. V was clipped by 5 bases and J by 4 bases, with 24 bases between them. Here the CDR3 DNA reads TGTGCCAGCAGTTACAGGGAAGGGGATGTTCGTGGCACCGGGGAGCTGTTTTTT. This encodes CASSYREGDVRGTGELFF.

The V and J genes are TRBV5-1 and TRBJ1-6; TRBD1 might be the D (5 bases). V was cut by 4 bases and J by 9 bases, with 14 bases left in between. The germline CDR1 and CDR2 sequences are SGHRS and YFSETQ. The CDR3 runs to 14 residues. DNA of the CDR3: TGCGCCAGCAGCGAGGACACCCAGACTTCACCCCTCCACTTT. Translating gives CASSEDTQTSPLHF. Full variable domain (outside the CDR3, taken from reference TRBV5-1 and TRBJ1-6): KAGVTQTPRYLIKTRGQQVTLSCSPISGHRSVSWYQQTPGQGLQFLFEYFSETQRNKGNFPGRFSGRQFSNSRSEMNVSTLELGDSALYLCASSEDTQTSPLHFGNGTRLTVT.

This chain uses TRBV28 with TRBJ1-3; the D gene is possibly TRBD1 (6 bases). The germline gives CDR1 MDHEN, CDR2 SYDVKM. V gave up 6 bases and J gave up 3 bases, with 18 bases separating them. This CDR3 has 16 residues. This CDR3 is CASRWSGVRGGNTIYF. Here the CDR3 DNA reads TGTGCCAGCAGGTGGAGCGGGGTCAGGGGTGGAAACACCATATATTTT.

This clone was seen a few times. This chain's CDR3 is CASSLDSASGANVLTF. The CDR3 DNA reads as TGTGCCAGCAGCTTGGACAGTGCCTCTGGGGCCAACGTCCTGACTTTC. The rearrangement joins TRBV5-8 to TRBJ2-6; D gene ambiguous. The germline V and J ends were trimmed by 0 bases and 0 bases, with 7 bases remaining between them. The CDR3 runs 16 residues. Germline V gives CDR1 SGHTS, CDR2 YDEGEE.

The V call is TRBV7-2, the J call TRBJ1-5; 8 positions agree with TRBD1. This CDR3 is 16 amino acids long. Germline values: CDR1 SGHTA, CDR2 FQGNSA. V dropped 5 bases and J dropped 1; count of bases not matched to a gene: 7. The CDR3 DNA reads as TGTGCCAGCAGCCCCAGGACAGGGTTAAGCAATCAGCCCCAGCATTTT. Translating gives CASSPRTGLSNQPQHF.

The chain uses TRBV3-1 (or the pseudogene TRBV3-2) and TRBJ2-5; 11 positions match TRBD2. Germline lookup yields CDR1 LGHDT and CDR2 YNNKEL (reference sequence). V was clipped by 4 bases and J by 4 bases; unmatched bases: 8. The CDR3 is made up of 16 amino acids. CDR3 sequence (DNA): TGTGCCAGCAGCCGCCGACTAGCGGGGATTCGAGAGACCCAGTACTTC. This encodes CASSRRLAGIRETQYF.

The rearrangement joins TRBV27 to TRBJ2-5; TRBD2 agrees at 10 bases. The V gene end was trimmed by 3 bases and the J gene end by 6 bases; junction bases not matched to a gene: 4. The germline V gene encodes CDR1 MNHEY and CDR2 SMNVEV (reference sequence). The CDR3 sequence is 14 residues long. CDR3 loop: CASSFQAGGKTQYF. CDR3 bases: TGTGCCAGCAGTTTTCAAGCGGGAGGGAAGACCCAGTACTTC.

The chain carries TRBV9 and TRBJ1-2; D is unclear. The CDR3 sequence is 13 residues long. Per the germline V gene, CDR1 is SGDLS and CDR2 is YYNGEE. V was clipped by 3 bases and J by 3 bases, with 9 bases between them. CDR3 in amino acids: CASSASRDYGYTF. CDR3 sequence (DNA): TGTGCCAGCAGCGCCTCGCGGGACTATGGCTACACCTTC.

The V gene is TRBV18, the J gene TRBJ2-7; 9 bases map to TRBD1. Germline-derived CDR1 and CDR2 are KGHSH and LQKENI. The trim removed 5 bases at V and 4 bases at J, leaving 9 bases unmatched. This CDR3 is 15 amino acids long. The CDR3 region has the DNA TGTGCCAGCTCATTTACCGGGACAGGGACTTACGAGCAGTACTTC. Protein product: CASSFTGTGTYEQYF.

This clone was seen just once. The chain employs TRBV9 and TRBJ2-5; TRBD2 matches at 11 bases. Trimming cost V 3 bases and J 1 base; bases outside gene matches: 2. Germline CDR1 SGDLS, CDR2 YYNGEE. The CDR3 is 15 amino acids. The CDR3 here is CASSATSGGQETQYF. As DNA, the CDR3 is TGTGCCAGCAGCGCCACTAGCGGGGGCCAAGAGACCCAGTACTTC.

J is TRBJ2-7 and V is TRBV5-1; TRBD1 agrees at 9 bases. CDR1 is SGHRS and CDR2 is YFSETQ in the germline V gene. This CDR3 contains 15 residues. V shed 3 bases and J 5 bases; nucleotides not matched to a gene: 9. The CDR3 loop is CASSSPGQGNHEQYF. In DNA form, the CDR3 reads TGCGCCAGCAGCTCCCCCGGACAGGGGAACCACGAGCAGTACTTC.

The J gene is TRBJ1-5, the V gene TRBV12-3 or TRBV12-4, with a weak D call TRBD1 (5 bases). This CDR3 spans 13 amino acids. V lost 2 bases to trimming and J lost 7 bases, with 9 bases between them. The CDR3 spells CASSLKGIQPQHF. In DNA form, the CDR3 reads TGTGCCAGCAGTTTAAAGGGGATCCAGCCCCAGCATTTT.

This chain joins TRBV11-2 and TRBJ2-1; no clear D gene. Trimming took 7 bases from V and 8 from J, leaving 21 bases between them. The V gene's germline CDR1 is SGHAT and CDR2 FQNNGV. CDR3 size: 15 residues. The CDR3 DNA is TGTGCCAGCACTCCGGAGAGAGCCCTAATACATGAGCAGTTCTTC. Protein product: CASTPERALIHEQFF.

There are a few counts of this clone. J is TRBJ1-2 and V is TRBV28; D gene unclear. CDR3 length: 15 amino acids. Trimming took off 4 bases at V and 1 base at J, with 13 bases between the two ends. Germline V gene lookup returns CDR1 MDHEN and CDR2 SYDVKM. The CDR3 loop is CASSSAGRYNYGYTF. The CDR3 nucleotides are TGTGCCAGCAGTTCAGCGGGCCGTTATAACTATGGCTACACCTTC.

The chain couples TRBV6-6 to TRBJ2-5; a possible D gene is TRBD1 (5 bases). V lost 0 bases to trimming and J lost 2 bases, with 10 bases between them. CDR1 and CDR2 (germline): MNHNY, SVGAGI (reference sequence). There are 15 residues in the CDR3. CDR3 bases: TGTGCCAGCAGTTACTCAGCAGGGCCACAAGAGACCCAGTACTTC. Protein sequence: CASSYSAGPQETQYF.